Listed here are 31 T cell receptor beta chains from one sample, sequenced in a study of blood T cell repertoires in COVID-19. Here immunoSEQ multiplex PCR was the method, and the copy in TCRdb shows in-frame clones only, minus some. The sample lists fewer than 250,000 clones; 82% were seen once. The sequenced sample was peripheral blood. These receptors all come from a woman aged 55-69 years with COVID-19, enrolled during active disease.

The V gene is TRBV3-1 (or the pseudogene TRBV3-2), the J gene TRBJ2-7; 7 positions match TRBD1. The CDR3 is 13 residues long. Germline CDR1 LGHDT, CDR2 YNNKEL (reference sequence). Germline trimming cut 7 bases from V and 0 bases from J; bases unmatched to any gene: 3. Here the CDR3 reads CASTSGGSYEQYF. In nucleotides, the CDR3 is TGTGCCAGCACCTCAGGGGGCTCCTACGAGCAGTACTTC.

With regard to this clone: The junction differs from germline at one of its ends, possibly a read error. The gene calls are TRBV7-7 and TRBJ1-4; D remains ambiguous. This CDR3 has 13 amino acids. CDR1 is SSHAT and CDR2 is FNYEAQ in the germline V gene (reference sequence). The CDR3 loop reads CASSLEGGEKLFF. The CDR3, as DNA: TGTGCTAGCAGCTTAGAGGGAGGTGAAAAACTGTTTTTT.

The chain couples TRBV12-5 to TRBJ2-2; D remains unclear. The CDR3 consists of 13 residues. V dropped 2 bases and J dropped 6 bases, with 7 bases sitting between them. Per the germline V gene, CDR1 is LGHNT and CDR2 is FRNRAP. CDR3 sequence reads: CASGLNSPGELFF. CDR3 sequence (DNA): TGTGCTAGTGGTTTGAATAGTCCCGGGGAGCTGTTTTTT.

The chain links TRBV7-2 to TRBJ2-3; 7 nucleotides match TRBD1. V shed 5 bases, J shed 1 base, and the junction held 6 bases outside the gene matches. This CDR3 spans 15 amino acids. Germline CDR1 reads SGHTA; CDR2 reads FQGNSA. CDR3 in DNA: TGTGCCAGCAGCCTTCGACAGGGAGGCACAGATACGCAGTATTTT. Its translation is CASSLRQGGTDTQYF.

The chain joins TRBV19 to TRBJ1-2, with D possibly matching TRBD1 (6 bases). The CDR3 is made up of 13 amino acids. The germline V gene has CDR1 LNHDA and CDR2 SQIVND (reference sequence). The V end was cut by 5 bases, the J end by 7 bases, with 14 bases between. In DNA form, the CDR3 reads TGTGCCAGTAGTTTTCGGGACATCCCTGGCTACACCTTC. Translation: CASSFRDIPGYTF.

The V gene is TRBV19, the J gene TRBJ1-5; 11 nucleotides match TRBD1. This CDR3 has 16 amino acids. V shed 7 bases, J shed 1 base, and the junction held 6 bases outside the gene matches. The V gene's germline CDR1 is LNHDA and CDR2 SQIVND (reference sequence). CDR3 residues: CASTDRGLGSNQPQHF. The CDR3 DNA follows: TGTGCCAGTACGGACAGGGGGCTCGGAAGCAATCAGCCCCAGCATTTT.

The genes are TRBV3-1 (or the pseudogene TRBV3-2) and TRBJ2-7; the match to TRBD2 covers 14 bases. This CDR3 is built from 16 residues. From germline, CDR1 is LGHDT and CDR2 YNNKEL (reference sequence). Losses at the gene ends were 6 bases for V and 6 bases for J; bases not matched to a gene: 10. The CDR3: CASRLRLAGGLGEQYF. In nucleotides, the CDR3 is TGTGCCAGCAGGCTCAGACTAGCGGGAGGGCTCGGCGAGCAGTACTTC.

The chain links TRBV6-2 or TRBV6-3 to TRBJ2-6; D not resolved. Trimming took 0 bases from V and 0 from J, leaving 6 bases between them. This CDR3 is 16 amino acids long. Germline V gene data show CDR1 as MNHEY and CDR2 as SVGEGT. CDR3 in DNA: TGTGCCAGCAGTTACTCGCCGAGCTCTGGGGCCAACGTCCTGACTTTC. It specifies CASSYSPSSGANVLTF.

The genes are TRBV28 and TRBJ2-7, with D perhaps matching TRBD1 (5 bases). Germline CDR1 and CDR2: MDHEN and SYDVKM. The CDR3 is 18 residues long. Trimming took off 4 bases at V and 6 bases at J, with 28 bases between the two ends. The CDR3 nucleotides are TGTGCCAGCAGTTCTTTCTTCCAGGTGACAGCTATTGTTGGCGAGCAGTACTTC. This gives the protein CASSSFFQVTAIVGEQYF.

The chain joins TRBV28 to TRBJ1-5, with a weak D call TRBD1 (6 bases). Germline loops: CDR1 MDHEN, CDR2 SYDVKM. Trimming cost V 3 bases and J 7 bases, with 13 bases left between them. This CDR3 comprises 14 residues. The CDR3 DNA is TGTGCCAGCAGTTTCCTCAGGGGTGGACAGCCCCAGCATTTT. Its translation is CASSFLRGGQPQHF.

V is TRBV19 and J is TRBJ1-2; 7 positions agree with TRBD1. J lost 1 base, V lost 4 bases, and 3 bases had no gene match. Per the germline V gene, CDR1 is LNHDA and CDR2 is SQIVND (reference sequence). The CDR3 runs 14 residues. Here the CDR3 DNA reads TGTGCCAGTAGTACGACAGGGAGTAACTATGGCTACACCTTC. Translated: CASSTTGSNYGYTF.

The chain couples TRBV2 to TRBJ2-7, with unresolved D. The germline gives CDR1 SNHLY, CDR2 FYNNEI. Trimming took 4 bases from V and 2 from J, leaving 6 bases between them. This CDR3 spans 12 amino acids. In DNA form, the CDR3 reads TGTGCCAGCAGTGGGGCGACCTACGAGCAGTACGTC. Amino acids: CASSGATYEQYV.

The chain employs TRBV5-1 and TRBJ2-2; 12 nucleotides agree with TRBD2. Trimming took 4 bases from V and 6 from J; bases not matched to a gene: 7. The CDR3 contains 16 residues. CDR1 is SGHRS, CDR2 YFSETQ, per germline. The CDR3 nucleotides are TGCGCCAGCAGCGAACTAGCGGGGGGTATCTCCGGGGAGCTGTTTTTT. Protein product: CASSELAGGISGELFF.

CDR3 in amino acids: CASSPTGGTDTQYF. The DNA for the CDR3 is TGTGCCAGCAGCCCCACAGGGGGCACAGATACGCAGTATTTT. The chain has TRBV4-2 and TRBJ2-3; 7 positions match TRBD1. Germline CDR1 is LGHNA and CDR2 is YNFKEQ. Germline trimming cut 4 bases from V and 1 base from J; bases unmatched to any gene: 2. The CDR3 runs to 14 residues.

The V gene is TRBV27, the J gene TRBJ1-5; 11 bases agree with TRBD1. The germline V gene has CDR1 MNHEY and CDR2 SMNVEV (reference sequence). V dropped 5 bases and J dropped 6; count of bases not matched to a gene: 6. This CDR3 spans 15 amino acids. CDR3 in amino acids: CASSGGQGVGQPQHF. In nucleotides, the CDR3 is TGTGCCAGCAGTGGGGGACAGGGGGTGGGTCAGCCCCAGCATTTT.

The chain combines TRBV7-9 with TRBJ1-1; the D is unclear. The CDR3 runs to 15 residues. V lost 5 bases and J 0 bases, leaving 13 bases between the germline ends. Germline loops: CDR1 SEHNR, CDR2 FQNEAQ (reference sequence). The CDR3: CASSPPRGMNTEAFF. As DNA, the CDR3 is TGTGCCAGCAGCCCACCGAGAGGCATGAACACTGAAGCTTTCTTT.

The chain is built from TRBV7-9 and TRBJ2-3, with 9 nucleotides matching TRBD1. CDR1 SEHNR and CDR2 FQNEAQ come from the germline V gene (reference sequence). The CDR3 is 16 residues long. After removal of 6 bases from V and 3 bases from J, the junction contained 10 bases not matched to a gene. The CDR3 DNA is TGTGCCAGCAGTTCCCCAGGGACAGGGCTAACAGATACGCAGTATTTT. Residues: CASSSPGTGLTDTQYF. The full variable domain, in which reference TRBV7-9 and TRBJ2-3 provide the parts outside the CDR3, is DTGVSQNPRHKITKRGQNVTFRCDPISEHNRLYWYRQTLGQGPEFLTYFQNEAQLEKSRLLSDRFSAERPKGSFSTLEIQRTEQGDSAMYLCASSSPGTGLTDTQYFGPGTRLTVL.

The V and J genes are TRBV29-1 and TRBJ2-2, with TRBD2 matching over 10 bases. The CDR3 totals 15 residues. Germline CDR1 reads SQVTM; CDR2 reads ANQGSEA. The V gene end was trimmed by 3 bases and the J gene end by 4 bases; junction bases not matched to a gene: 5. CDR3 coding DNA: TGCAGCGTTGACAAACTAGCGGGACGCACCGGGGAGCTGTTTTTT. It yields the protein CSVDKLAGRTGELFF.

The chain employs TRBV7-9 and TRBJ1-5, with D possibly TRBD1 on 6 matching bases. V lost 7 bases and J lost 1, with 11 bases in between. The CDR3 is 14 amino acids. In germline, CDR1 is SEHNR, CDR2 FQNEAQ (reference sequence). CDR3 sequence: CASTGTQSNQPQHF. For the CDR3, the DNA is TGTGCCAGCACCGGGACACAGAGCAATCAGCCCCAGCATTTT.

For the CDR3, the DNA is TGTGCCAGCCTACTAGCGGCGGATACGCAGTATTTT. It translates to CASLLAADTQYF. This chain connects TRBV6-4 to TRBJ2-3; 8 bases match TRBD2. The CDR3 is 12 residues long. V dropped 8 bases and J dropped 6; count of bases not matched to a gene: 4. In germline, CDR1 is MRHNA, CDR2 SNTAGT.

V is TRBV29-1 and J is TRBJ2-3; 8 bases are shared with TRBD1. The J segment lost 6 bases and the V segment lost 7 bases, leaving 9 bases of the junction unmatched. Germline V lookup: CDR1 SQVTM, CDR2 ANQGSEA. The CDR3 has 13 residues. CDR3 sequence: CSAKDRVMDTQYF. As DNA, the CDR3 is TGCAGCGCCAAGGACAGGGTCATGGATACGCAGTATTTT.

The rearrangement joins TRBV27 to TRBJ2-7; 11 bases are a match to TRBD1. V lost 4 bases, J lost 6 bases, and 2 bases stayed unmatched. The germline V gene has CDR1 MNHEY and CDR2 SMNVEV (reference sequence). The CDR3 loop spans 13 amino acids. CDR3 nucleotide sequence: TGTGCCAGCAGTTGGACAGGGGGCACCGAGCAGTACTTC. The encoded protein is CASSWTGGTEQYF.

The rearrangement links TRBV5-1 to TRBJ2-2; the D gene is possibly TRBD1 (5 bases). The CDR3 contains 15 residues. V was pared by 0 bases and J by 3 bases, with 9 bases between. Germline lookup yields CDR1 SGHRS and CDR2 YFSETQ. In DNA form, the CDR3 reads TGCGCCAGCAGCTTGGACACCAGGGACACCGGGGAGCTGTTTTTT. Its translation is CASSLDTRDTGELFF.

The J gene is TRBJ2-7, the V gene TRBV25-1; 9 positions agree with TRBD2. Germline trimming cut 7 bases from V and 0 bases from J; bases unmatched to any gene: 4. The CDR3 runs to 14 residues. Germline values: CDR1 MGHDK, CDR2 SYGVNS. In DNA, the CDR3 is TGTGCCAGCACCGATAGCGGGAGCTCCTACGAGCAGTACTTC. This encodes CASTDSGSSYEQYF.

The V and J genes are TRBV9 and TRBJ2-2, with 7 bases identical to TRBD2. The junction had 3 bases not matched to a gene; V was cut back by 0 bases and J by 1 base. Germline CDR1 is SGDLS and CDR2 is YYNGEE. CDR3 size: 16 residues. For the CDR3, the DNA is TGTGCCAGCAGCGTAGGTTCGGGGGGGAACACCGGGGAGCTGTTTTTT. Protein: CASSVGSGGNTGELFF. The full variable domain, its missing parts supplied by reference TRBV9 and TRBJ2-2, is DSGVTQTPKHLITATGQRVTLRCSPRSGDLSVYWYQQSLDQGLQFLIQYYNGEERAKGNILERFSAQQFPDLHSELNLSSLELGDSALYFCASSVGSGGNTGELFFGEGSRLTVL.

The J gene is TRBJ2-5, the V gene TRBV5-1; TRBD1 matches 8 bases. The CDR3 is 16 residues long. Trimming removed 4 bases from V and 1 base from J; junction bases left unmatched: 9. The V gene's germline CDR1 is SGHRS and CDR2 YFSETQ. CDR3 amino acids: CASSTGGGEGQETQYF. In DNA, the CDR3 is TGCGCCAGCAGCACAGGGGGTGGTGAGGGCCAAGAGACCCAGTACTTC.

The rearrangement uses TRBV7-9 and TRBJ1-6, with a tentative D call TRBD1 (6 bases). From germline, CDR1 is SEHNR and CDR2 FQNEAQ (reference sequence). The CDR3 length is 12 residues. V was pared by 4 bases and J by 13 bases, with 11 bases between. CDR3 coding DNA: TGTGCCAGCAGCTCGACAGGTCAGCCCCTCCACTTT. Translating it yields CASSSTGQPLHF.

The chain has TRBV2 and TRBJ1-6; 12 bases are a match to TRBD1. This CDR3 comprises 16 residues. Germline CDR1 reads SNHLY; CDR2 reads FYNNEI. J gave up 5 bases and V 5 bases, and 4 bases lay outside the gene matches. The CDR3, as DNA: TGTGCCAGCAGTCGAGGGACAGGGGGCAATAATTCACCCCTCCACTTT. Protein sequence: CASSRGTGGNNSPLHF.

The rearrangement uses TRBV19 and TRBJ1-2; 7 bases align to TRBD1. This CDR3 has 18 residues. From germline, CDR1 is LNHDA and CDR2 SQIVND (reference sequence). V dropped 4 bases and J dropped 0; count of bases not matched to a gene: 14. This CDR3 reads CASSTHLDRWVANYGYTF. The CDR3 coding sequence is TGTGCCAGTAGTACCCACCTGGACAGGTGGGTAGCTAACTATGGCTACACCTTC.

In DNA form, the CDR3 reads TGTGCCAGCAGTGAGGTCGGAGTGGGTGAAAAACTGTTTTTT. This sequence encodes CASSEVGVGEKLFF. The V and J genes are TRBV6-1 and TRBJ1-4; D not certain. V lost 3 bases to trimming and J lost 7 bases, with 12 bases between them. Germline CDR1 is MNHNS and CDR2 is SASEGT. This CDR3 is 14 amino acids long.

This sequence joins TRBV3-1 (or the pseudogene TRBV3-2) and TRBJ2-7, with D uncertain. V was pared by 1 base and J by 2 bases, with 15 bases between. Germline CDR1 reads LGHDT; CDR2 reads YNNKEL (reference sequence). CDR3 length: 16 amino acids. The CDR3: CASSQVLPSFPYEQYF. The CDR3 region has the DNA TGTGCCAGCAGCCAAGTTCTACCTAGTTTCCCCTACGAGCAGTACTTC.